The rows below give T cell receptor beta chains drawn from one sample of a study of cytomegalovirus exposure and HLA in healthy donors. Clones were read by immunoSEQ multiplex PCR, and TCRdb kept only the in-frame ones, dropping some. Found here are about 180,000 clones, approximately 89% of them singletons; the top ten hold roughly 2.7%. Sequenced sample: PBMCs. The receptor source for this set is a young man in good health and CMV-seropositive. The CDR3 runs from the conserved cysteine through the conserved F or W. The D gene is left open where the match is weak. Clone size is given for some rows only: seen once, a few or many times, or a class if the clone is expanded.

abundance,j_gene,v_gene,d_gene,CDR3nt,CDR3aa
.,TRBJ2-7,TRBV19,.,TGTGCCAGTACCGACGGAGGGTCCTACGAGCAGTACTTC,CASTDGGSYEQYF
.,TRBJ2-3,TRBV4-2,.,TGTGCCAGCAGCCAGGGGCCTGGCGGGGACTCAGATACGCAGTATTTT,CASSQGPGGDSDTQYF
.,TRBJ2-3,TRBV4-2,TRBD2,TGTGCCAGCAGCCCACCTGGCGTTAGCGGGGGCAATACGCAGTATTTT,CASSPPGVSGGNTQYF
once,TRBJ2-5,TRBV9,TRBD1,TGTGCCAGCAGCCCCCGACAGGGGGCTTGGGAGACCCAGTACTTC,CASSPRQGAWETQYF
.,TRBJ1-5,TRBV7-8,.,TGTGCCAGCAGCTTAGCGAGGAGGCTCGGGGGGCTTCAGCCCCAGCATTTT,CASSLARRLGGLQPQHF
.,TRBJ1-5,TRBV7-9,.,TGTGCCAGCAGCCGGCAGGGGCAGCCCCAGCATTTT,CASSRQGQPQHF
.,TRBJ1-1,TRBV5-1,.,TGCGCCAGCAGGGGGCCGGCGAACACTGAAGCTTTCTTT,CASRGPANTEAFF
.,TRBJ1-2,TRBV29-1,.,TGCAGCGTTGAAGCGGAGGGGGGGCGGCACTGGGGCTACACCTTC,CSVEAEGGRHWGYTF
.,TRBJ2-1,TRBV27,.,TGTGCCAGCAGTCTCTCTAGCAGATACCTAGGGAATGAGCAGTTCTTC,CASSLSSRYLGNEQFF
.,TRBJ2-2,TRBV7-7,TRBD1,TGTGCTAGCAGCTTAGACAGGGGGACCGGGGAGCTGTTTTTT,CASSLDRGTGELFF
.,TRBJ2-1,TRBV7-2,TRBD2,TGTGCCAGCAGCTTCATGACTAGCCAAAGGTTGGGTGAGCAGTTCTTC,CASSFMTSQRLGEQFF
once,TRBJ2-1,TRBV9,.,TGTGCCAGCGCTCGGGCGGTAACCAATGGAGGCAATGAGCAGTTCTTC,CASARAVTNGGNEQFF
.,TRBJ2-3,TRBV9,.,TGTGCCAGCAGCCCATGGAGGGAAGGTAGAACGCAGTATTTT,CASSPWREGRTQYF